The entry that follows covers one T cell receptor (beta chain) sequence. Its antigen is not known. It was into CD45RA+ naive and CD45RA-negative memory subsets that the CD4+ cells were split. This specimen belongs to a study of shared clonotypes between healthy human individuals. Each sorted subset replicate got 200 ng genomic DNA, roughly 30,000 genomes. The data were produced by immunoSEQ multiplex PCR, yet TCRdb's version contains in-frame clones alone and is incomplete. The sample has approximately 1,500,000 clones; roughly 95% are singletons. Whole-study results and caveats: Sharing across four donors was seen in roughly 5% of naive CD4 clonotypes. In contrast to clonotypes shared by all four donors, non-shared clonotypes had lower generation probabilities.

The TCR originated in a man aged 25 to 40 in good health. Sequencing was carried out using naive CD4+ T cells sorted from blood. As to subset: CD45RA+ positively selected.

The chain's CDR3 is CASSTGVAGHTGELFF. CDR3 in DNA: TGCGCCAGCAGCACCGGGGTAGCGGGACACACCGGGGAGCTGTTTTTT. The rearrangement joins TRBV5-1 to TRBJ2-2; TRBD2 aligns across 8 bases. Unmatched junction bases numbered 8, after V lost 4 bases and J lost 3 bases. Germline lookup yields CDR1 SGHRS and CDR2 YFSETQ. This CDR3 is 16 amino acids long. The full variable domain, rest sourced from reference TRBV5-1 and TRBJ2-2, is KAGVTQTPRYLIKTRGQQVTLSCSPISGHRSVSWYQQTPGQGLQFLFEYFSETQRNKGNFPGRFSGRQFSNSRSEMNVSTLELGDSALYLCASSTGVAGHTGELFFGEGSRLTVL.